These 14 T cell receptor beta chains came from one sample sequenced in a study of blood T cell repertoires in COVID-19. Clones were sequenced by immunoSEQ multiplex PCR, and TCRdb holds only the in-frame ones, with some missing. The sample consists of some 100,000 clones, 81% of them appearing once. The sample consisted of peripheral blood. The receptors were sampled from a man older than 75 with active or convalescent COVID-19.

Only a few counts were recorded for this clone. The V and J genes are TRBV2 and TRBJ1-2; a weak D match, TRBD1 (5 bases). V was shortened by 3 bases and J by 2 bases, with 13 bases between the two germline ends. This CDR3 contains 15 residues. The germline V gene has CDR1 SNHLY and CDR2 FYNNEI. CDR3 bases: TGTGCCAGCAGTGATCCGGGACTCACCAACTATGGCTACACCTTC. This encodes CASSDPGLTNYGYTF.

The rearrangement joins TRBV15 to TRBJ1-2; the D is unclear. Germline V CDR1 and CDR2: LNHNV, YYDKDF (reference sequence). V was shortened by 0 bases and J by 7 bases, with 15 bases between the two germline ends. This CDR3 contains 15 residues. CDR3 amino acids: CATSRDRAGRSGYTF. The CDR3 nucleotides read TGTGCCACCAGCAGAGATCGGGCGGGTAGGTCTGGCTACACCTTC.

The V and J genes are TRBV6-5 and TRBJ1-1; weak D call: TRBD1 (5 bases). The CDR3 covers 13 residues. V was trimmed by 6 bases and J by 3 bases, leaving 11 bases between them. Germline V gives CDR1 MNHEY, CDR2 SVGAGI. In DNA, the CDR3 is TGTGCCAGCAGGCTCCGGGGGTACACTGAAGCTTTCTTT. This translates into CASRLRGYTEAFF.

The chain uses TRBV6-6 and TRBJ2-2, with D tentatively TRBD2 (5 bases). The V gene lost 0 bases and the J gene lost 4 bases, with 9 bases spanning the gap. The CDR3 has 15 residues. The germline gives CDR1 MNHNY, CDR2 SVGAGI (reference sequence). CDR3 nucleotides: TGTGCCAGCAGTTACTCGTCTACTAGCACCGGGGAGCTGTTTTTT. This encodes CASSYSSTSTGELFF.

The rearrangement uses TRBV18 and TRBJ2-2; 8 bases are shared with TRBD1. Germline assignment: CDR1 KGHSH and CDR2 LQKENI. The CDR3 is 15 amino acids. V lost 3 bases, J lost 7 bases, and 7 bases stayed unmatched. CDR3 sequence (DNA): TGTGCCAGCTCACCCAGGACAGGGAAGAACGGGGAGCTGTTTTTT. Encoded protein: CASSPRTGKNGELFF. Variable domain in full (rest from reference TRBV18 and TRBJ2-2): NAGVMQNPRHLVRRRGQEARLRCSPMKGHSHVYWYRQLPEEGLKFMVYLQKENIIDESGMPKERFSAEFPKEGPSILRIQQVVRGDSAAYFCASSPRTGKNGELFFGEGSRLTVL.

The chain has TRBV7-9 and TRBJ2-1, with TRBD2 matching over 10 bases. CDR3 size: 16 residues. V trimming: 4 bases; J trimming: 5 bases; junction bases outside the gene matches: 8. Germline-derived CDR1 and CDR2 are SEHNR and FQNEAQ (reference sequence). The CDR3 sequence is CASSSFRTSGNNEQFF. The CDR3 nucleotides are TGTGCCAGCAGCTCTTTTAGGACTAGCGGAAACAATGAGCAGTTCTTC.

The chain has TRBV7-3 and TRBJ2-2; 7 bases agree with TRBD1. CDR3 length equals 16 residues. Trimming at V came to 4 bases and at J to 4 bases, leaving 9 bases not matched to a gene. Germline CDR1 and CDR2: SGHTA and FQGTGA. The CDR3 DNA reads TGTGCCAGCAGCTACACAGGGGTTTTAGGCACCGGGGAGCTGTTTTTT. The encoded protein is CASSYTGVLGTGELFF. Full variable domain (outside the CDR3, taken from reference TRBV7-3 and TRBJ2-2): GAGVSQTPSNKVTEKGKYVELRCDPISGHTALYWYRQSLGQGPEFLIYFQGTGAADDSGLPNDRFFAVRPEGSVSTLKIQRTERGDSAVYLCASSYTGVLGTGELFFGEGSRLTVL.

The chain couples TRBV5-1 to TRBJ2-2; maybe TRBD2 (6 bases). Germline values: CDR1 SGHRS, CDR2 YFSETQ. Trimming took off 5 bases at V and 6 bases at J, with 20 bases between the two ends. The CDR3 contains 16 residues. CDR3 sequence reads: CASRPGTLKGSGELFF. The CDR3 nucleotides read TGCGCCAGCAGGCCGGGGACTCTCAAGGGGTCCGGGGAGCTGTTTTTT.

The V call is TRBV15, the J call TRBJ2-1; D is perhaps TRBD1 (5 bases). Trimming shortened V by 0 bases and J by 9 bases, and 9 bases separated the two germline ends. CDR3 length equals 13 residues. Germline loops: CDR1 LNHNV, CDR2 YYDKDF (reference sequence). CDR3 sequence (DNA): TGTGCCACCAGCAGAGACAGGGAAACTGAGCAGTTCTTC. This codes for CATSRDRETEQFF.

V usage is TRBV28 and J usage is TRBJ1-1; unclear D gene. Between the trimmed V and J ends, which lost 7 bases and 2 bases, there was a span of 11 bases. Germline-derived CDR1 and CDR2 are MDHEN and SYDVKM. This CDR3 has 13 residues. CDR3 amino acids: CASKVAGNTEAFF. In DNA, the CDR3 is TGTGCCAGCAAAGTCGCAGGTAACACTGAAGCTTTCTTT.

The chain is built from TRBV19 and TRBJ2-5, with TRBD1 matching 8 bases. Germline V gene sequence: CDR1 LNHDA, CDR2 SQIVND (reference sequence). The trim removed 6 bases at V and 4 bases at J, leaving 7 bases unmatched. The CDR3 has 14 amino acids. CDR3 region: CASSPWGTGETQYF. For the CDR3, the DNA is TGTGCCAGTAGCCCATGGGGGACAGGAGAGACCCAGTACTTC.

The chain has TRBV6-1 and TRBJ1-6, with D unclear. Trimming took off 1 base at V and 9 bases at J, with 16 bases between the two ends. The CDR3 runs 16 residues. Germline-derived CDR1 and CDR2 are MNHNS and SASEGT. In DNA form, the CDR3 reads TGTGCCAGCAGTGAAGTGGGTCCGGGTCCGGGTTCACCCCTCCACTTT. This sequence encodes CASSEVGPGPGSPLHF.

The rearrangement links TRBV3-1 (or the pseudogene TRBV3-2) to TRBJ2-7, with D perhaps matching TRBD2 (7 bases). Trimming pared 1 base from V and 2 bases from J, leaving 18 bases between. Germline V gene data show CDR1 as LGHDT and CDR2 as YNNKEL (reference sequence). The CDR3 contains 17 residues. This chain's CDR3 is CASSQVGAGGSPYEQYF. CDR3 DNA sequence: TGTGCCAGCAGCCAAGTGGGGGCCGGGGGGAGCCCCTACGAGCAGTACTTC.

This sequence joins TRBV4-1 and TRBJ2-5; D unclear. Germline V gene sequence: CDR1 MGHRA, CDR2 YSYEKL. The CDR3 has 15 amino acids. V shed 0 bases and J shed 1 base, with 9 bases lying between them. CDR3 coding DNA: TGCGCCAGCAGCCAAGATGGCGGTTTCCAAGAGACCCAGTACTTC. As protein: CASSQDGGFQETQYF.